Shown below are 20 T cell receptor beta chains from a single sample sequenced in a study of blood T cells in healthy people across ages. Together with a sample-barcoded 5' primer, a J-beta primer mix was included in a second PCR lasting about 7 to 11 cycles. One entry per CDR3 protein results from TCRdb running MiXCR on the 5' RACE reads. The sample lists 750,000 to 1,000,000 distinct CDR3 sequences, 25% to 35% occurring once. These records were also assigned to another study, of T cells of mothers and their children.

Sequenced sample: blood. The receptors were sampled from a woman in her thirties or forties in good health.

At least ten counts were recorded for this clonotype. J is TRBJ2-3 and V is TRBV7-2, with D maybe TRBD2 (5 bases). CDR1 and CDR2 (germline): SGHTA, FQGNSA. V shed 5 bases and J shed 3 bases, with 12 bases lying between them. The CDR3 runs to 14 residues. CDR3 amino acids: CASSPRRVTDTQYF. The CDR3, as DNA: TGTGCCAGCAGCCCCCGGCGGGTTACAGATACGCAGTATTTT.

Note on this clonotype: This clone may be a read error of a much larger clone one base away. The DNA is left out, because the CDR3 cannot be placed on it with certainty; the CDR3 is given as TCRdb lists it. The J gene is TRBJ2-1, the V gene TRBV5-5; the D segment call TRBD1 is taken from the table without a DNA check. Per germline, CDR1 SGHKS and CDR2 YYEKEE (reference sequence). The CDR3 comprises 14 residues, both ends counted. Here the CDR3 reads CASSFGTGAGEQLF.

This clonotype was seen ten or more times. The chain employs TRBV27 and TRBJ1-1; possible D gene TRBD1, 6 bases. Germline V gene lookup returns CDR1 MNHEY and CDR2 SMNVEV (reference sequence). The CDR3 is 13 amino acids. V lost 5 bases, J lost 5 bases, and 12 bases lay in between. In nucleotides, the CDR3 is TGTGCCAGCAGTGAACAGGGACGGACTGAAGCTTTCTTT. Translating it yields CASSEQGRTEAFF.

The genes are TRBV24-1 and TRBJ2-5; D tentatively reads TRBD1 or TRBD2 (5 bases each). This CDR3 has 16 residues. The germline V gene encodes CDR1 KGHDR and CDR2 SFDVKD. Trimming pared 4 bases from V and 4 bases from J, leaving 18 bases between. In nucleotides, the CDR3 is TGTGCCACCAGTGACAAGGAATTGGCAGGGAGAGAGACCCAGTACTTC. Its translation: CATSDKELAGRETQYF.

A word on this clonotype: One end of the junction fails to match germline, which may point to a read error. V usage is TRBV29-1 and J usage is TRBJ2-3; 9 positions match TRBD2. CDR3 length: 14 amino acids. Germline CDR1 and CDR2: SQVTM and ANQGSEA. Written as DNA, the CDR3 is TGCAGCGCTAGACTAGCGGAGAGCACAGATATGCAGTATTTT. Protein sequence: CSARLAESTDMQYF.

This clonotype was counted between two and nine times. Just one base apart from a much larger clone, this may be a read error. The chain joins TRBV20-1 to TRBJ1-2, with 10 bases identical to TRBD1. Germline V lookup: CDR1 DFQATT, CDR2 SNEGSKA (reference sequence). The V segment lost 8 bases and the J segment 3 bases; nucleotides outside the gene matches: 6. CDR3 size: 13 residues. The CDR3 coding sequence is TGCAGTTTCGGGACAGGGGCGGACTATGGCTACACCTTC. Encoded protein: CSFGTGADYGYTF.

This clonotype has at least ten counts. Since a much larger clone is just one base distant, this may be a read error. DNA for the CDR3: TGTGCCAGCAGTTCCGGGACAGGGGGCAATGAGCAGTACTTC. Its protein product is CASSSGTGGNEQYF. This chain connects TRBV6-4 to TRBJ2-7; 12 nucleotides align to TRBD1. The germline V gene encodes CDR1 MRHNA and CDR2 SNTAGT. Trimming cost V 5 bases and J 7 bases; bases outside gene matches: 6. CDR3 length: 14 amino acids.

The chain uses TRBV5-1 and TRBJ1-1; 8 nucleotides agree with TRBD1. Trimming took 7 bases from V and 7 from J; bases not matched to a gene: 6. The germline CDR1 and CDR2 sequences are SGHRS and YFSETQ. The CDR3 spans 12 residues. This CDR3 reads CASGYGQGEAFF. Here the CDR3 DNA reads TGCGCCAGCGGCTATGGACAGGGTGAAGCTTTCTTT.

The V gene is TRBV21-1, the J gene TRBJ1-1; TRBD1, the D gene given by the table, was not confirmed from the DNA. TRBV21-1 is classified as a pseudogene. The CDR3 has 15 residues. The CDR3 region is CASSKSGRGNTEAFF. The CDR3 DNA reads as TGTGCCAGCAGCAAAAGTGGCAGGGGAAACACTGAAGCTTTCTTT.

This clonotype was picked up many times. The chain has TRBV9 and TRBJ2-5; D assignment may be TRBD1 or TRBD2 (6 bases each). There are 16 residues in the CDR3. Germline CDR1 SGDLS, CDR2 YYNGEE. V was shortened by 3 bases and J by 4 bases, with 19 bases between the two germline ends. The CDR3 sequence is CASSDSLVGGPETQYF. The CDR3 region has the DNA TGTGCCAGCAGCGACTCTTTGGTGGGGGGCCCAGAGACCCAGTACTTC.

The CDR3 sequence is CASSGVNSYNEQFF. The DNA of the CDR3 is TGCGCCAGCTCCGGGGTAAACTCCTACAATGAGCAGTTCTTC. The chain carries TRBV5-1 and TRBJ2-1; D is possibly TRBD2 (5 bases). The CDR3 is 14 residues long. Germline V gives CDR1 SGHRS, CDR2 YFSETQ. V was pared by 7 bases and J by 0 bases, with 11 bases between. The whole variable domain, remainder taken from reference TRBV5-1 and TRBJ2-1, is KAGVTQTPRYLIKTRGQQVTLSCSPISGHRSVSWYQQTPGQGLQFLFEYFSETQRNKGNFPGRFSGRQFSNSRSEMNVSTLELGDSALYLCASSGVNSYNEQFFGPGTRLTVL.

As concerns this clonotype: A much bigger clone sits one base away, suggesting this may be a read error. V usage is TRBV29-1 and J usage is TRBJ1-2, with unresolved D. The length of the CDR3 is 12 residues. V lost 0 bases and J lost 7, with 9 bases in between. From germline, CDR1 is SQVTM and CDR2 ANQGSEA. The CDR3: CSVEERISGYTF. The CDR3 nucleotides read TGCAGCGTTGAAGAGAGGATAAGTGGCTACACCTTC.

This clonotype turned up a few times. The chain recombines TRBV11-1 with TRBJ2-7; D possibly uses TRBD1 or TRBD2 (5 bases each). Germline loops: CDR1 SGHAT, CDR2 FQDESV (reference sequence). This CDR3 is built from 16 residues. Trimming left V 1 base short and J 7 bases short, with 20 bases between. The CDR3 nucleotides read TGTGCCAGCAGCTTAGACGATATGGGAGTAAGGGGAGAGCAGTACTTC. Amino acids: CASSLDDMGVRGEQYF.

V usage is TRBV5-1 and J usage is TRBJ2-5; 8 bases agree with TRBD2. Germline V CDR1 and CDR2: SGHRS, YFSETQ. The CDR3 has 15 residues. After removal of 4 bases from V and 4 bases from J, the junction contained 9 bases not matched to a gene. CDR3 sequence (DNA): TGCGCCAGCAGCCCCGCTCCCGGGGGGGCAGAGACCCAGTACTTC. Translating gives CASSPAPGGAETQYF.

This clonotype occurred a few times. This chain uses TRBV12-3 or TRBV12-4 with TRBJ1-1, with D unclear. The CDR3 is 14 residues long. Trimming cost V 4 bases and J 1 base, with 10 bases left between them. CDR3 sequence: CASSSIQENTEAFF. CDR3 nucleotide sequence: TGTGCCAGCAGTTCCATCCAGGAGAACACTGAAGCTTTCTTT.

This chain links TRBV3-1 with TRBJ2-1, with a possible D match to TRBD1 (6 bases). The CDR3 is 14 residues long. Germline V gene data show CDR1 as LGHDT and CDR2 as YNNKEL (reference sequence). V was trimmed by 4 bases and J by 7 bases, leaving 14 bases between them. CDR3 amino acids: CASSPRAGTNEQFF. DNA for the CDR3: TGTGCCAGCAGCCCACGGGCAGGGACAAATGAGCAGTTCTTC.

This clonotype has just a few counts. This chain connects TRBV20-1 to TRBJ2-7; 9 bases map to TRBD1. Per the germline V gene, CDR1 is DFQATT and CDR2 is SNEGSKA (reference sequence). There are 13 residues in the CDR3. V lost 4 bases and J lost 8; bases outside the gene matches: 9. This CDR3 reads CSATGQGPLKQYF. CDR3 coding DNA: TGCAGTGCTACGGGACAGGGCCCCCTCAAGCAGTACTTC.

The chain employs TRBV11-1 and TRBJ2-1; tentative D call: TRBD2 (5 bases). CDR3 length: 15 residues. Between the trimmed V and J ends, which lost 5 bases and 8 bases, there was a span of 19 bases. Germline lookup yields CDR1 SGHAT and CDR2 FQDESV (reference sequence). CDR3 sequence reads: CASSPSRGPVDEQFF. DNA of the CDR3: TGTGCCAGCAGCCCTAGCCGGGGTCCGGTAGATGAGCAGTTCTTC.

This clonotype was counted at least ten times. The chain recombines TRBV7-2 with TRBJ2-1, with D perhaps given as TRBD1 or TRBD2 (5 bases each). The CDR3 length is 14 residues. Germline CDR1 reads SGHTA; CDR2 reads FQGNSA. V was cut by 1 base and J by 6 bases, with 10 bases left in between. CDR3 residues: CASSLGGSLNEQFF. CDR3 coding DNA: TGTGCCAGCAGCTTAGGGGGGTCCCTCAATGAGCAGTTCTTC.

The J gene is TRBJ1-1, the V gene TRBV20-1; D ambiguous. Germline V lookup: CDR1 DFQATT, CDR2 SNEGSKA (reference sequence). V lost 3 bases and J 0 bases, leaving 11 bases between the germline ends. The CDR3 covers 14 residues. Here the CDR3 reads CSASLPPLNTEAFF. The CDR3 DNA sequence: TGCAGTGCTAGTTTGCCCCCGTTGAACACTGAAGCTTTCTTT.